This T cell receptor (beta chain) is from a study of patients and donors after allogeneic stem cell transplantation. Germline V CDR1 and CDR2: SNHLY, FYNNEI. This CDR3 spans 15 amino acids. After removal of 3 bases from V and 5 bases from J, the junction contained 9 bases not matched to a gene. TCRdb re-called the RT-PCR reads with MiXCR, one entry per CDR3 protein. Among over 150,000 distinct CDR3 sequences, 41% were seen once, and the ten largest hold about 35%. Sequencing used blood, either unsorted or a sorted T cell fraction (not recorded which). The clonotype originates from a human donor who was either an allogeneic HSCT recipient or a stem cell or donor lymphocyte infusion donor (not recorded which). It is not recorded whose cells these are; they may come from a transplant donor. The chain links TRBV2 to TRBJ2-7, with 8 bases identical to TRBD1. The CDR3 loop is CASSDVGQGVHEQYF. In nucleotides, the CDR3 is TGTGCCAGCAGTGATGTAGGACAGGGTGTCCACGAGCAGTACTTC.